A selection of T cell receptor beta chains follows, all from one sample in a study of early T cells in non-severe SARS-CoV-2 infection. MiXCR was run by TCRdb on the 5' RACE reads, yielding one entry per CDR3 protein. This table has over 45,000 distinct CDR3 sequences, 6.5% to 7.5% appearing once. This sample comprised whole blood, obtained at baseline. The receptors stem from an adult who was a healthcare worker with PCR-confirmed SARS-CoV-2 infection or an uninfected control (not recorded which). Each CDR3 is given with its conserved first and last residue. A D gene is named only where the DNA matches it firmly. Size tells how often a clone was seen (once, few, many) or the class of an expanded clone, and some rows leave it out.

v_call	d_call	j_call	clone_size	cdr3_aa	cdr3_nt
TRBV20-1	TRBD2	TRBJ2-7	many	CSASASGDPYEQYF	TGCAGTGCTTCAGCTAGCGGGGACCCTTACGAGCAGTACTTC
TRBV6-2/TRBV6-3	-	TRBJ1-2	few	CASSYSRLNYGYTF	TGTGCCAGCAGTTACTCGAGGCTTAACTATGGCTACACCTTC
TRBV12-3/TRBV12-4	TRBD2	TRBJ2-3	-	CASSPPSGVGRARDTQYF	TGTGCCAGCAGTCCGCCTAGCGGGGTTGGTAGGGCGAGGGATACGCAGTATTTT
TRBV4-1	-	TRBJ2-2	many	CASSQESLRAQVTSGELFF	TGCGCCAGCAGCCAAGAGAGCTTGAGGGCCCAAGTGACTTCCGGGGAGCTGTTTTTT
TRBV9	TRBD2	TRBJ2-3	many	CASSALIGAGGGTQYF	TGTGCCAGCAGCGCCCTCATTGGAGCGGGGGGCGGTACGCAGTATTTT
TRBV6-5	-	TRBJ1-6	many	CASSYYQGYNSPLHF	TGTGCCAGCAGTTACTACCAGGGCTATAATTCACCCCTCCACTTT
TRBV2	-	TRBJ1-2	-	CATNSGRIYGYTF	TGTGCCACCAACTCCGGGAGGATCTATGGCTACACCTTC
TRBV10-1	-	TRBJ1-5	few	CASTEGLGTNQPQHF	TGCGCCAGCACCGAGGGGTTGGGTACCAATCAGCCCCAGCATTTT
TRBV20-1	TRBD1	TRBJ2-6	-	CSAADRGRSGANVLTF	TGCAGTGCCGCGGACAGGGGTCGTTCTGGGGCCAACGTCCTGACTTTC
TRBV19	-	TRBJ1-5	few	CASSIRGNQPQHF	TGTGCCAGTAGTATAAGAGGGAATCAGCCCCAGCATTTT
TRBV4-1	-	TRBJ1-1	few	CASRGTLKNTEAFF	TGCGCCAGCAGGGGGACTTTAAAGAACACTGAAGCTTTCTTT
TRBV20-1	-	TRBJ2-3	many	CSVARGTRAQYF	TGCAGTGTCGCACGGGGAACGAGGGCGCAGTATTTT
TRBV5-5	TRBD1	TRBJ2-1	few	CASSFRTGLAYNEQFF	TGTGCCAGCAGCTTTCGGACAGGGCTAGCTTACAATGAGCAGTTCTTC
TRBV14	-	TRBJ2-1	many	CASSQRGFFIYNEQFF	TGTGCCAGCAGCCAACGGGGGTTCTTTATCTACAATGAGCAGTTCTTC
TRBV5-6	-	TRBJ1-1	-	CASSPDWDTEAFF	TGTGCCAGCAGCCCGGATTGGGACACTGAAGCTTTCTTT
TRBV7-9	-	TRBJ1-6	many	CASSSLQGGDSPLHF	TGTGCCAGCAGCTCATTACAGGGTGGGGATTCACCCCTCCACTTT
TRBV12-3/TRBV12-4	-	TRBJ1-1	many	CASSLGGGAFF	TGTGCCAGCAGTTTGGGGGGCGGGGCTTTCTTT
TRBV27	TRBD2	TRBJ2-5	-	CASSPREGGETQYF	TGTGCCAGCAGCCCTCGGGAGGGAGGAGAGACCCAGTACTTC
TRBV28	TRBD1	TRBJ1-6	many	CAIQPSTGMGSPLHF	TGTGCCATCCAACCCTCGACAGGGATGGGTTCACCCCTCCACTTT
TRBV15	-	TRBJ2-3	many	CATSVRSIADTQYF	TGTGCCACCAGCGTCAGATCGATAGCAGATACGCAGTATTTT